These 26 T cell receptor beta chains were sequenced from one sample in a study of blood T cell repertoires in COVID-19. Here immunoSEQ multiplex PCR was the method, and the copy in TCRdb shows in-frame clones only, minus some. The table lists roughly 15,000 clones, about 80% of them singletons, with around 25% in the top ten. The sequenced sample was peripheral blood. These TCRs come from a woman aged 60-70 years with acute or convalescent COVID-19.

As DNA, the CDR3 is TGTGCCAGCAGTTTAGGGAGCGAGCAGTACTTC. Translating gives CASSLGSEQYF. The V call is TRBV12-3 or TRBV12-4, the J call TRBJ2-7; unclear D gene. This CDR3 is 11 amino acids long. V was clipped by 1 base and J by 6 bases, with 4 bases between them.

The V and J genes are TRBV7-9 and TRBJ1-4; D ambiguous. Germline CDR1 and CDR2: SEHNR and FQNEAQ (reference sequence). Trimming pared 1 base from V and 8 bases from J, leaving 23 bases between. CDR3 length: 18 residues. The CDR3 spells CASSLVVSSGSEQEKLFF. The CDR3 DNA is TGTGCCAGCAGCTTAGTAGTTTCGTCGGGAAGCGAACAAGAAAAACTGTTTTTT.

The gene calls are TRBV29-1 and TRBJ2-1; 10 nucleotides align to TRBD2. In germline, CDR1 is SQVTM, CDR2 ANQGSEA. The CDR3 covers 13 residues. V was pared by 5 bases and J by 10 bases, with 8 bases of the junction left unmatched. CDR3: CSVWLAGVGEQFF. The CDR3 DNA sequence: TGCAGCGTTTGGCTAGCGGGAGTAGGCGAGCAGTTCTTC.

This clone was recorded only once. The V and J genes are TRBV3-1 (or the pseudogene TRBV3-2) and TRBJ2-3; maybe TRBD2 (6 bases). The ends were cut back, 0 bases at V and 0 bases at J, with 13 bases in the middle. The CDR3 sequence is 17 residues long. Germline lookup yields CDR1 LGHDT and CDR2 YNNKEL (reference sequence). The CDR3 region is CASSQDSSAGSTDTQYF. CDR3 nucleotide sequence: TGTGCCAGCAGCCAAGATAGTAGCGCGGGGAGCACAGATACGCAGTATTTT.

This rearrangement joins TRBV9 to TRBJ2-3; the match to TRBD1 covers 7 bases. Germline V gene lookup returns CDR1 SGDLS and CDR2 YYNGEE. V gave up 4 bases and J gave up 1 base; unmatched junction bases: 6. The CDR3 consists of 15 residues. As DNA, the CDR3 is TGTGCCAGCAGCCCGGACAGGTCACGCACAGATACGCAGTATTTT. This gives the protein CASSPDRSRTDTQYF.

This clone was seen more than once but under ten times. The chain uses TRBV5-1 and TRBJ1-5; D unresolved. Looked up from germline, CDR1 is SGHRS and CDR2 is YFSETQ. V was cut by 0 bases and J by 7 bases, with 8 bases left in between. This CDR3 has 13 amino acids. CDR3 nucleotides: TGCGCCAGCAGCTTGGATAGTGAGCAGCCCCAGCATTTT. It specifies CASSLDSEQPQHF.

This chain links TRBV2 with TRBJ2-1; 8 positions match TRBD1. Germline trimming cut 1 base from V and 6 bases from J; bases unmatched to any gene: 8. In germline, CDR1 is SNHLY, CDR2 FYNNEI. The CDR3 totals 16 residues. The CDR3 nucleotides are TGTGCCAGCAGTGAAGGGAGGACAGGGAGAAGCAATGAGCAGTTCTTC. This gives the protein CASSEGRTGRSNEQFF.

The chain uses TRBV19 and TRBJ1-3; a weak D match, TRBD1 (6 bases). V lost 1 base and J 1 base, leaving 14 bases between the germline ends. The CDR3 sequence is 17 residues long. Germline CDR1 reads LNHDA; CDR2 reads SQIVND (reference sequence). The DNA of the CDR3 is TGTGCCAGTAGTATAGTCCGGGGGGCGACTTCTGGAAACACCATATATTTT. Its protein is CASSIVRGATSGNTIYF.

The rearrangement links TRBV5-1 to TRBJ2-3; TRBD2 matches at 7 bases. Germline V lookup: CDR1 SGHRS, CDR2 YFSETQ. The CDR3 sequence is 16 residues long. V shed 4 bases, J shed 0 bases, and the junction held 8 bases outside the gene matches. The CDR3 sequence: CASSVPLAASTDTQYF. CDR3 bases: TGCGCCAGCAGCGTACCCCTAGCGGCTAGCACAGATACGCAGTATTTT.

As for this clone: The junction departs from germline at one end; a sequencing error may be responsible. This rearrangement joins TRBV2 to TRBJ2-4, with a weak D call TRBD2 (6 bases). The V gene's germline CDR1 is SNHLY and CDR2 FYNNEI. This CDR3 is built from 12 residues. The DNA of the CDR3 is TGTGCCAGCAGCGAAGGGGCCGGGGGTCAGTACTTC. Translating gives CASSEGAGGQYF.

This clone is medium-sized within its sample. V and J are TRBV30 and TRBJ2-3; weak D call: TRBD2 (7 bases). Per germline, CDR1 GTSNPN and CDR2 SVGIG (reference sequence). V was trimmed by 6 bases and J by 14 bases, leaving 24 bases between them. The CDR3 is made up of 13 amino acids. The CDR3 nucleotides read TGTGCCTGCCTGACTTATTTCGGGGGGCCTTTGTATTTT. Amino acid sequence: CACLTYFGGPLYF.

The rearrangement links TRBV10-1 to TRBJ2-1, with D perhaps TRBD2 (6 bases). Germline loops: CDR1 WNHNN, CDR2 SYGVQD (reference sequence). The CDR3 is made up of 10 amino acids. The V end lost 9 bases, the J end lost 14 bases, and 14 bases lay between the germline ends. As DNA, the CDR3 is TGCGCCAGGTTGCGGGGCTCGGAGTTCTTC. Translating it yields CARLRGSEFF.

The chain joins TRBV5-1 to TRBJ2-3; 12 bases match TRBD2. Germline CDR1 and CDR2: SGHRS and YFSETQ. This CDR3 is built from 15 residues. The V gene end was trimmed by 4 bases and the J gene end by 5 bases; junction bases not matched to a gene: 5. CDR3 nucleotide sequence: TGCGCCAGCAGCCCTAGCGGGGGGGAGGGAGATACGCAGTATTTT. It yields the protein CASSPSGGEGDTQYF.

The J gene is TRBJ1-2, the V gene TRBV5-1, with D unresolved. The germline gives CDR1 SGHRS, CDR2 YFSETQ. This CDR3 has 12 amino acids. V lost 0 bases and J 12 bases, leaving 12 bases between the germline ends. CDR3 residues: CASSLGSGIDTF. The CDR3 nucleotides read TGCGCCAGCAGCTTGGGGTCGGGTATAGACACCTTC.

This clone was observed a single time. The J gene is TRBJ2-7, the V gene TRBV30; a possible D gene is TRBD1 (5 bases). From germline, CDR1 is GTSNPN and CDR2 SVGIG (reference sequence). This CDR3 is 11 amino acids long. This CDR3 is CAWGRTYEQYF. The CDR3 coding sequence is TGTGCTTGGGGCAGGACCTACGAGCAGTACTTC.

J is TRBJ2-1 and V is TRBV29-1, with TRBD2 matching 11 bases. CDR1 and CDR2 from the germline V gene are SQVTM and ANQGSEA. V lost 5 bases and J lost 4; bases outside the gene matches: 10. The CDR3 sequence is 16 residues long. CDR3 residues: CSVFLLAGVEYNEQFF. The DNA of the CDR3 is TGCAGCGTTTTTTTACTAGCGGGAGTTGAATACAATGAGCAGTTCTTC.

For the CDR3, the DNA is TGTGCCAGCAGTTCCGGGACAGGTGGGGAGCAGTACTTC. Protein: CASSSGTGGEQYF. The V gene is TRBV27, the J gene TRBJ2-7; 8 bases are shared with TRBD1. The CDR3 runs to 13 residues. Germline V gene data show CDR1 as MNHEY and CDR2 as SMNVEV (reference sequence). The trim removed 4 bases at V and 7 bases at J, leaving 6 bases unmatched.

The chain joins TRBV27 to TRBJ1-2; TRBD1 matches at 8 bases. The V gene end was trimmed by 1 base and the J gene end by 3 bases; junction bases not matched to a gene: 10. Germline V lookup: CDR1 MNHEY, CDR2 SMNVEV (reference sequence). CDR3 length: 17 amino acids. CDR3 bases: TGTGCCAGCAGTTTATTGCCGTTTCCACAGGGGGACTATGGCTACACCTTC. Translation: CASSLLPFPQGDYGYTF.

The chain links TRBV5-1 to TRBJ2-5; no clear D. CDR1 SGHRS and CDR2 YFSETQ come from the germline V gene. Trimming stripped 1 base from V and 2 bases from J, with 3 bases between. The CDR3 extends over 12 amino acids. Here the CDR3 reads CASSLTQETQYF. In nucleotides, the CDR3 is TGCGCCAGCAGCTTGACACAAGAGACCCAGTACTTC.

The genes are TRBV12-5 and TRBJ1-1; 9 bases are shared with TRBD1. With V trimmed by 0 bases and J by 4 bases, 3 bases remained unmatched. CDR3 length: 15 residues. CDR1 and CDR2 from the germline V gene are LGHNT and FRNRAP. CDR3 in amino acids: CASGLVQGAGTEAFF. The DNA of the CDR3 is TGTGCTAGTGGTTTGGTACAGGGGGCGGGCACTGAAGCTTTCTTT.

The chain carries TRBV10-3 and TRBJ2-1, with D perhaps TRBD2 (6 bases). The CDR3 consists of 12 residues. Trimming left V 6 bases short and J 8 bases short, with 11 bases between. Germline V CDR1 and CDR2: ENHRY, SYGVKD. CDR3 in DNA: TGTGCCATCAGGCGGAGGGGCGATGAGCAGTTCTTC. Translation gives CAIRRRGDEQFF.

As DNA, the CDR3 is TGTGCCACCAGTGATCGAAGGGACAGCAAAAACATTCAGTACTTC. It encodes CATSDRRDSKNIQYF. The chain employs TRBV24-1 and TRBJ2-4; 7 positions agree with TRBD1. V shed 3 bases and J 3 bases; nucleotides not matched to a gene: 4. Germline V CDR1 and CDR2: KGHDR, SFDVKD. CDR3 length equals 15 residues.

The rearrangement links TRBV10-3 to TRBJ1-1; D call uncertain. V shed 0 bases and J shed 11 bases, with 13 bases lying between them. The CDR3 is 13 amino acids. Germline V lookup: CDR1 ENHRY, CDR2 SYGVKD. CDR3 protein: CAISESGSARAFF. The CDR3 DNA is TGTGCCATCAGTGAGTCTGGTTCCGCCCGGGCTTTCTTT.

This clone was observed a handful of times. The gene calls are TRBV30 and TRBJ1-1, with D uncertain. Looked up from germline, CDR1 is GTSNPN and CDR2 is SVGIG (reference sequence). Trimming cost V 4 bases and J 3 bases, with 6 bases left between them. The CDR3 sequence is 11 residues long. This CDR3 reads CAWTLYTEAFF. The CDR3 DNA is TGTGCCTGGACTTTGTACACTGAAGCTTTCTTT.

The gene calls are TRBV2 and TRBJ2-3, with 11 nucleotides matching TRBD2. This CDR3 comprises 15 residues. The V and J ends lost 7 bases and 5 bases, in that order; junction bases with no gene match: 8. The V gene's germline CDR1 is SNHLY and CDR2 FYNNEI. The DNA of the CDR3 is TGTGCCAGCAAAACGGGACTAGCGGAGGGAGATACGCAGTATTTT. It codes for CASKTGLAEGDTQYF.

The V call is TRBV5-1, the J call TRBJ1-4; no reliable D call. This CDR3 contains 16 residues. Trimming took 0 bases from V and 0 from J, leaving 9 bases between them. Germline V gives CDR1 SGHRS, CDR2 YFSETQ. CDR3 sequence: CASSLARGATNEKLFF. CDR3 DNA sequence: TGCGCCAGCAGCTTGGCCCGCGGGGCAACTAATGAAAAACTGTTTTTT. Using reference TRBV5-1 and TRBJ1-4 for the parts outside the CDR3, the full variable domain is KAGVTQTPRYLIKTRGQQVTLSCSPISGHRSVSWYQQTPGQGLQFLFEYFSETQRNKGNFPGRFSGRQFSNSRSEMNVSTLELGDSALYLCASSLARGATNEKLFFGSGTQLSVL.